This T cell receptor (beta chain) was documented in a study of cytomegalovirus exposure and HLA in healthy donors. Whole-study context: HLA-typed donors contributed approximately 92 million unique TCRs, which were held in an early data release.

PCR used 60 Vbeta primers and 13 Jbeta primers. Repertoires were generated with immunoSEQ multiplex PCR, while TCRdb's copy carries only in-frame clones and drops some. Of 90,000 to 100,000 clones in the sample, approximately 76% were seen once. The CDR3 is 12 residues long. CDR1 and CDR2 from the germline V gene are SGHRS and YFSETQ. Of note for this clone: Its specificity is not known. Compared with germline, one end of the junction differs, possibly owing to a read error.

Study-level points and caveats: Upon later analysis, TCR association rates were observed to vary by HLA locus, being highest for DRB1 and lowest for HLA-C.

This sequence joins TRBV5-1 and TRBJ2-3; no clear D gene. The receptor comes from a woman in her sixties in good health and CMV-seropositive. The sequenced material came from PBMCs. DNA of the CDR3: TGCGCCAGCAGCTTTAGCACCGATACGCAGTATTTT. Its translation: CASSFSTDTQYF.